This entry concerns a single TCR beta chain. Its antigen is currently unknown. The sample comes from a study of cytomegalovirus exposure and HLA in healthy donors. Whole-study results and caveats: It was found in a later analysis that first-cohort TCR clusters tended to co-occur in the 100 to 150 validation repertoires.

The CDR3 runs to 17 residues. CDR1 and CDR2 (germline): LGHNA, YSLEER. The V and J ends lost 0 bases and 4 bases, in that order; junction bases with no gene match: 6. Data came from immunoSEQ multiplex PCR; TCRdb stores just in-frame clones and leaves some out. Here the sample spans about 120,000 clones, roughly 95% being singletons. This chain connects TRBV4-3 to TRBJ1-3; TRBD1 aligns across 10 bases. This sequence originates from a man younger than 35 in good health and CMV-seronegative. Sequencing used PBMCs. CDR3 coding DNA: TGCGCCAGCAGCCAAGAGGGACAGGGGATCGGAGGAAACACCATATATTTT. This codes for CASSQEGQGIGGNTIYF.